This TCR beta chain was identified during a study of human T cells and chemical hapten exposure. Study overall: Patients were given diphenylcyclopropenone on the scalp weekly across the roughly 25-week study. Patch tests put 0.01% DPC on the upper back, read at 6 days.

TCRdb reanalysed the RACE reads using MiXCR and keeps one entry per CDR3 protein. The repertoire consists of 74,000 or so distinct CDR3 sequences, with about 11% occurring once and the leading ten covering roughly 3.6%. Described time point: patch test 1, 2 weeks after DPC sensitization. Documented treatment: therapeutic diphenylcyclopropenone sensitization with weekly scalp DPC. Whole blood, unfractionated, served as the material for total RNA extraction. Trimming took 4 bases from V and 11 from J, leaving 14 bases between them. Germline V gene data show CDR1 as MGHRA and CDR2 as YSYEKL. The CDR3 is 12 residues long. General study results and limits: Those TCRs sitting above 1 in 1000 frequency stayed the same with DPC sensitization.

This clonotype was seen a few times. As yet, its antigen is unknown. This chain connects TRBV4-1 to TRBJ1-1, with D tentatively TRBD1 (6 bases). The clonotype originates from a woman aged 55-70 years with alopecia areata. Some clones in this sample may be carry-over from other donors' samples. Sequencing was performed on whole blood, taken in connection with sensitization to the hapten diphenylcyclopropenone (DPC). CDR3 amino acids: CASSPTGLSAFF. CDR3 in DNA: TGCGCCAGCAGCCCGACAGGCCTGTCCGCTTTCTTT.